One and the same sample provided the 7 T cell receptor beta chains below, sequenced in a study of blood T cell repertoires in COVID-19 (dated by TCRdb to 2018 to 2021). The receptor library was made with the immunoSEQ multiplex PCR assay. This immuneACCESS table, as held by TCRdb, lists in-frame sequences with V and J called but not all clones. Of the missing ones, under half trace to an unresolved V gene in checked studies; the others have no known cause. In all, the sample holds a few hundred thousand clones, and 70% to 90% of those were seen once. Of the sample, around 7% is held by the ten largest clones. The sample consisted of PBMCs or T cells enriched from blood (not recorded which). The receptor source for this set is a woman between 40 and 50 years old with acute COVID-19.

The chain couples TRBV3-1 (or the pseudogene TRBV3-2) to TRBJ1-2; perhaps TRBD1 as D (5 bases). V dropped 0 bases and J dropped 7 bases, with 12 bases sitting between them. CDR1 and CDR2 from the germline V gene are LGHDT and YNNKEL (reference sequence). The CDR3 length is 14 residues. DNA of the CDR3: TGTGCCAGCAGCCAAGAACTCCAGGGTCGTGGCTACACCTTC. Translated, it gives CASSQELQGRGYTF.

The rearrangement links TRBV14 to TRBJ1-1; the D is unclear. Germline CDR1 reads SGHDN; CDR2 reads FVKESK. The CDR3 is 13 residues long. V was trimmed by 1 base and J by 6 bases, leaving 9 bases between them. CDR3 sequence reads: CASSQVSQSEAFF. CDR3 nucleotides: TGTGCCAGCAGCCAAGTGAGCCAATCTGAAGCTTTCTTT.

J is TRBJ2-5 and V is TRBV5-1, with 10 bases aligning to TRBD2. The CDR3 loop spans 15 amino acids. The germline V gene has CDR1 SGHRS and CDR2 YFSETQ. V lost 4 bases and J lost 11; bases outside the gene matches: 14. The CDR3 spells CASSDDRTSGLSQYF. CDR3 sequence (DNA): TGCGCCAGCAGCGATGATAGGACTAGCGGACTGTCTCAGTACTTC.

This sequence joins TRBV7-3 and TRBJ2-1; possibly TRBD2 for D (6 bases). V was trimmed by 5 bases and J by 6 bases, leaving 17 bases between them. Germline lookup yields CDR1 SGHTA and CDR2 FQGTGA. CDR3 size: 15 residues. The CDR3 sequence: CASSPGTGVSNEQFF. The CDR3, as DNA: TGTGCCAGCAGCCCAGGGACTGGGGTCTCCAATGAGCAGTTCTTC.

This chain links TRBV30 with TRBJ2-7; D gene ambiguous. V gave up 2 bases and J gave up 5 bases, with 7 bases separating them. CDR3 length: 11 amino acids. Germline V gene data show CDR1 as GTSNPN and CDR2 as SVGIG (reference sequence). CDR3 bases: TGTGCCTGGAGTTTAGTCCACGAGCAGTACTTC. Translating gives CAWSLVHEQYF. The whole variable domain, remainder taken from reference TRBV30 and TRBJ2-7, is SQTIHQWPATLVQPVGSPLSLECTVEGTSNPNLYWYRQAAGRGLQLLFYSVGIGQISSEVPQNLSASRPQDRQFILSSKKLLLSDSGFYLCAWSLVHEQYFGPGTRLTVT.

This chain uses TRBV19 with TRBJ2-3; 10 bases are a match to TRBD1. The CDR3 length is 16 residues. Germline lookup yields CDR1 LNHDA and CDR2 SQIVND (reference sequence). The V gene end was trimmed by 6 bases and the J gene end by 4 bases; junction bases not matched to a gene: 10. The CDR3, as DNA: TGTGCCAGTAGGAATCCGGGACAGGGGCTTCCAGATACGCAGTATTTT. Translation gives CASRNPGQGLPDTQYF.

The chain is built from TRBV5-1 and TRBJ1-1; D uncertain. The germline gives CDR1 SGHRS, CDR2 YFSETQ. Trimming shortened V by 1 base and J by 0 bases, and 19 bases separated the two germline ends. The CDR3 length is 18 residues. The CDR3: CASSLYGKMGVLNTEAFF. The CDR3 bases are TGCGCCAGCAGCTTGTATGGAAAAATGGGCGTCTTGAACACTGAAGCTTTCTTT.